This entry describes one TCR beta chain. This clone was counted once. Which antigen it targets is not known. It has no much larger one-base neighbor in the sample; base qualities were not kept. The data were obtained in a study of Ad26.COV2.S vaccination and SARS-CoV-2 variants (dated by TCRdb to 2020 to 2023). Turning to the overall study: Vaccine-arm donors were drawn from COV1001, a multicentre, randomized, double-blind, placebo-controlled phase I-IIa trial of Ad26.COV2.S in healthy adults. Ad26.COV2.S was administered intramuscularly at 5 x 10^10 or 1 x 10^11 viral particles, either as a single shot or as two shots given 56 days apart. TCRbeta repertoire sequencing served as the tool for gauging how specific and how broad the SARS-CoV-2-reactive T cell receptors were following Ad26.COV2.S vaccination. A total of about 30 samples were included in the TCR-sequenced set, comprising roughly 20 Ad26.COV2.S vaccine recipients, 5 placebo recipients and 8 SARS-CoV-2 convalescent individuals. Trial participants were randomized into five groups of five, in which low-dose or high-dose Ad26.COV2.S was given once or twice, or placebo was given on both occasions. Investigators did not know the trial group allocation while performing experiments and assessing outcomes. Findings and caveats that apply to the study as a whole: Vaccine and placebo recipients had similar non-spike TCR breadth, a finding consistent with the vaccine containing only spike. Spike-specific TCR breadth was higher in Ad26.COV2.S recipients than in placebo recipients (P = 0.0014). The study lacked the statistical power to compare responses across vaccine doses or regimens. After vaccination, substantial breadth of spike-specific CD8+ and CD4+ T cell responses was reported. It was noted by the authors that total T cell responses may have been underestimated by the TCR breadth and depth analyses.

The sample's treatment or condition, from its label and the paper: some 20 received Ad26.COV2.S at low or high dose, single or two shots; about five received placebo; per-sample allocation not given. Repertoires of vaccine and placebo recipients were sequenced from samples taken on day 63 after the first injection. In Cohort 1b, around 23 adults aged 18-55 years were enrolled at a single site in Boston, USA, between 29 July and 7 August 2020. Ad26.COV2.S consisted of a replication-incompetent adenovirus type 26 vector by which a prefusion-stabilized SARS-CoV-2 spike protein from the original Wuhan strain was expressed. The immunoSEQ Assay was the method used to sequence TCRbeta CDR3 regions. After extraction, genomic DNA underwent amplification by bias-controlled multiplex PCR, followed by high-throughput sequencing. The original pipeline was this. To quantify the absolute abundance of every unique TCRbeta CDR3 region, sequences were collapsed and filtered. T cell fraction was estimated by normalizing TCRbeta template counts to usable DNA, which was measured by amplifying reference genes present in all nucleated cells. Repertoire TCRs were annotated as SARS-CoV-2-specific by exact matching of V gene, CDR3 amino acid sequence and J gene to a known reactive TCR set. MIRA supplied the reference SARS-CoV-2 TCR set, which was filtered for enrichment in COVID-19-positive ImmuneCODE repertoires so that public or cross-reactive TCRs were removed. Using the MIRA antigens, annotated TCRs were further analysed by specific ORF or by position within an ORF. Depth was the summed frequency of annotated unique rearrangements, while breadth was defined as annotated unique rearrangements over total unique productive rearrangements. Two-sided Wilcoxon rank-sum tests were used to compare TCR breadth between groups. The table comes from immuneACCESS by way of TCRdb, which keeps in-frame sequences with V and J called. Part of the clones is missing from these tables; in studies checked, under half for an unresolved V gene and the rest for unknown reasons. V and J calls and clone size come straight from that table; D and trimming were deduced from the DNA. Here the sample has about 350,000 clones; roughly 85% occur a single time. Of the sample, 2.5% to 3.5% is held by the ten largest clones.

Sequences were derived from peripheral blood, sampled in a trial of Ad26.COV2.S vaccine versus placebo. This clonotype originated in a person between 18 and 65 years old who received the Ad26.COV2.S COVID-19 vaccine or a placebo.

The DNA sequence is TGTGCCAGCTCACCTCCGGGACAGGCCCAGGGGGCCCTCCACTTT. Its protein is CASSPPGQAQGALHF. The V and J segments used are TRBV18 and TRBJ1-6; 8 central nucleotides agree with TRBD1. The CDR3 covers 15 residues, taking in both the cysteine and the phenylalanine. Only the CDR3 portion is preserved as DNA: 45 bases, with reading frame beginning at the first base. Ends trimmed: V by 3 bases, J by 14 bases; bases unmatched to a gene: 12. The germline V gene specifies KGHSH as CDR1 and LQKENI as CDR2.